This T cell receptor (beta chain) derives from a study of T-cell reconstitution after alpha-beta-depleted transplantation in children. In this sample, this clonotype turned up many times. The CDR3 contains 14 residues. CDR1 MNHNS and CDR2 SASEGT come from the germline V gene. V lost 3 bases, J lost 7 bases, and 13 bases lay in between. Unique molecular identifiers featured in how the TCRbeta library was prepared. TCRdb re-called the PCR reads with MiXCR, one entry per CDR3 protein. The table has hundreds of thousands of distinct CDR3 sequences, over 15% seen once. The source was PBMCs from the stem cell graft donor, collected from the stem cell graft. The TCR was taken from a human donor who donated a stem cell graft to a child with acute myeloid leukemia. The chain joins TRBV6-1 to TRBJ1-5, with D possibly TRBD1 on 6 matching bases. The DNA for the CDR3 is TGTGCCAGCAGTGATACTACAGGGAAGCAGCCCCAGCATTTT. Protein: CASSDTTGKQPQHF.